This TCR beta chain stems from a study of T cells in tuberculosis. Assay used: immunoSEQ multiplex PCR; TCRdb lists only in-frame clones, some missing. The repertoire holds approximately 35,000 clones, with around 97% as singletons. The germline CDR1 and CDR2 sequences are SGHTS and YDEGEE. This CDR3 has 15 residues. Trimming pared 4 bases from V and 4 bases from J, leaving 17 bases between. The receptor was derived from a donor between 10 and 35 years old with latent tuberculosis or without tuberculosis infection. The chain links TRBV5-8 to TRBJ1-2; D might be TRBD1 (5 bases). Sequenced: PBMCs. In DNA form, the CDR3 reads TGTGCCAGCAGCCCTAAGGGGAGGAGGGGCTATGGCTACACCTTC. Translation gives CASSPKGRRGYGYTF. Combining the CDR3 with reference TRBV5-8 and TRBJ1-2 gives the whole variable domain EAGVTQSPTHLIKTRGQQATLRCSPISGHTSVYWYQQALGLGLQFLLWYDEGEERNRGNFPPRFSGRQFPNYSSELNVNALELEDSALYLCASSPKGRRGYGYTFGSGTRLTVV.